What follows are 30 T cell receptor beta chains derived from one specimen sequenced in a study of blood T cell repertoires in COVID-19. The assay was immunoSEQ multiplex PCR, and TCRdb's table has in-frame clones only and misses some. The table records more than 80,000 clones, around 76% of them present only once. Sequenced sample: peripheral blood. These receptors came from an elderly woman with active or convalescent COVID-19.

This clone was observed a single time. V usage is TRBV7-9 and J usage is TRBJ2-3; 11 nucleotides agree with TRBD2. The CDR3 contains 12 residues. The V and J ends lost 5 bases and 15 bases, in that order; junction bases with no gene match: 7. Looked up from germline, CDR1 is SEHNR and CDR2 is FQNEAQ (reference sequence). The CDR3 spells CASSPTSGGSYF. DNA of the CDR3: TGTGCCAGCAGCCCTACTAGCGGGGGTTCCTATTTT. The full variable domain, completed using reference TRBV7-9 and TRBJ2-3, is DTGVSQNPRHKITKRGQNVTFRCDPISEHNRLYWYRQTLGQGPEFLTYFQNEAQLEKSRLLSDRFSAERPKGSFSTLEIQRTEQGDSAMYLCASSPTSGGSYFGPGTRLTVL.

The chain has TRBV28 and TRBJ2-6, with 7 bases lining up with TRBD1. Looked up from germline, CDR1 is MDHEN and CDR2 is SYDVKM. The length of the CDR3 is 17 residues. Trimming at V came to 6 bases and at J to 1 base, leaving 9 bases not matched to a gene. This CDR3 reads CASRNEQGSSGANVLTF. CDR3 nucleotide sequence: TGTGCCAGCAGAAATGAACAGGGGAGTTCTGGGGCCAACGTCCTGACTTTC.

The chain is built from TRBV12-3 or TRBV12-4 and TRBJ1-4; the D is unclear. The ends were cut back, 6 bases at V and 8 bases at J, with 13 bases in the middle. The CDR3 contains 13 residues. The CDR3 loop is CASRLRGEEKLFF. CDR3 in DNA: TGTGCCAGCAGGCTGAGAGGTGAAGAAAAACTGTTTTTT.

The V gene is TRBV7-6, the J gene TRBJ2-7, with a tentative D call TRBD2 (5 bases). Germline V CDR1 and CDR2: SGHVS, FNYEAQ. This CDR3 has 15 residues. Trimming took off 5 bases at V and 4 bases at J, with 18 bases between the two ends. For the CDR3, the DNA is TGTGCCAGCAGCCCACGGGCCAGGTGGACTTACGAGCAGTACTTC. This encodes CASSPRARWTYEQYF.

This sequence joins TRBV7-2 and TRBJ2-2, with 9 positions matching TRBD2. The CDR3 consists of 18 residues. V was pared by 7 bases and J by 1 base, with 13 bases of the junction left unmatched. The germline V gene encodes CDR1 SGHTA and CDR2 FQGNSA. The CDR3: CASTASGALFRNTGELFF. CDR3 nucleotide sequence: TGTGCCAGCACCGCTAGCGGGGCCCTGTTCAGGAACACCGGGGAGCTGTTTTTT.

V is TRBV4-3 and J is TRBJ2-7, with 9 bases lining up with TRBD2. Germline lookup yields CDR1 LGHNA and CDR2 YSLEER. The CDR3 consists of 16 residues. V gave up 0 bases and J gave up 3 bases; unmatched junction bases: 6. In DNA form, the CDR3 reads TGCGCCAGCAGCCAAGATATTAGCGGGGGCCTCTACGAGCAGTACTTC. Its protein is CASSQDISGGLYEQYF.

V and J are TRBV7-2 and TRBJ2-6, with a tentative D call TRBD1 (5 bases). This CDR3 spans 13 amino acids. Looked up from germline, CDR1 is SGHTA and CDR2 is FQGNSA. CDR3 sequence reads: CADRGPGANVLTF. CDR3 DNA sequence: TGTGCTGATAGGGGCCCCGGGGCCAACGTCCTGACTTTC.

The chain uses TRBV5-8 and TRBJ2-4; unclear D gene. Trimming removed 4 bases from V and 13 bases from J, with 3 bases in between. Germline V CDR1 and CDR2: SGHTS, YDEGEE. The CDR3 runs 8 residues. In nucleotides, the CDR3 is TGTGCCAGCAGCGGCCAGTACTTC. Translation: CASSGQYF.

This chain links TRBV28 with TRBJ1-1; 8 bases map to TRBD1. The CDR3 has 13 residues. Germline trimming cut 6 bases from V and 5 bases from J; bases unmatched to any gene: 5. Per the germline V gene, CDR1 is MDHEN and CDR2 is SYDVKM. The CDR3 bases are TGTGCCAGCAGGGACAGGGTTAAAACTGAAGCTTTCTTT. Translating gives CASRDRVKTEAFF.

The CDR3 is CASSRLDRGPDTQYF. The CDR3 DNA reads TGTGCCAGTAGTAGATTGGACAGGGGGCCAGATACGCAGTATTTT. The chain couples TRBV19 to TRBJ2-3; TRBD1 matches at 11 bases. J was trimmed by 4 bases and V by 4 bases; bases with no gene match: 4. The CDR3 is 15 amino acids. Per germline, CDR1 LNHDA and CDR2 SQIVND (reference sequence).

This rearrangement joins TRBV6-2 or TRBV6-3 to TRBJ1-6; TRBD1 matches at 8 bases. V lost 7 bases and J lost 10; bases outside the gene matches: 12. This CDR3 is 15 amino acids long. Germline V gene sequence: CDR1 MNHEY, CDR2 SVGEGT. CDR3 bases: TGTGCCAGCACCCCCAGGACAGGGATGGGCTCACCCCTCCACTTT. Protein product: CASTPRTGMGSPLHF.

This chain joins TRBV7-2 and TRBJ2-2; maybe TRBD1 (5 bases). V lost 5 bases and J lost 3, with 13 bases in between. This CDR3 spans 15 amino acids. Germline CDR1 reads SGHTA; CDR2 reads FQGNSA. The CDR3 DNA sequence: TGTGCCAGCAGCACCCCGGTAGGGGACACCGGGGAGCTGTTTTTT. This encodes CASSTPVGDTGELFF.

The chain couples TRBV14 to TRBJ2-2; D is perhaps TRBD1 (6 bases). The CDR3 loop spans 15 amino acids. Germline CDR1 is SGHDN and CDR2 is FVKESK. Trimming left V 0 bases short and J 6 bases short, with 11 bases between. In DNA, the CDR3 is TGTGCCAGCAGCCAAGATAACAGGGTTGCCGGGGAGCTGTTTTTT. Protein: CASSQDNRVAGELFF.

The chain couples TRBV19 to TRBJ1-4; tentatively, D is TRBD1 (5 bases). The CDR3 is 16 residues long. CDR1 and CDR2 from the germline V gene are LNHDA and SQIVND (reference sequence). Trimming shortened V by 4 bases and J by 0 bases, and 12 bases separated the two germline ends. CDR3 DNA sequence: TGTGCCAGTAGTACCTGGGGCCCTGCAACTAATGAAAAACTGTTTTTT. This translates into CASSTWGPATNEKLFF. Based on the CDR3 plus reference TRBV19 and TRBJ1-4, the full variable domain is DGGITQSPKYLFRKEGQNVTLSCEQNLNHDAMYWYRQDPGQGLRLIYYSQIVNDFQKGDIAEGYSVSREKKESFPLTVTSAQKNPTAFYLCASSTWGPATNEKLFFGSGTQLSVL.

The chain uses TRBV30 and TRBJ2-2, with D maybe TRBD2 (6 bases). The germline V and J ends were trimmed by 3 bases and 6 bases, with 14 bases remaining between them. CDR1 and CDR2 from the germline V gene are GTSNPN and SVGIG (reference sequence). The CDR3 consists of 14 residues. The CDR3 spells CAWRISGGAGELFF. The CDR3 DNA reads TGTGCCTGGAGGATCTCAGGAGGGGCCGGGGAGCTGTTTTTT.

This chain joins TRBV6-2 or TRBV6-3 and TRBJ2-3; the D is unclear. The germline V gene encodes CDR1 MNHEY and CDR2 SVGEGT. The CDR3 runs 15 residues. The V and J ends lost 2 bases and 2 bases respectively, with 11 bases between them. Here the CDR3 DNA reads TGTGCCAGCAGTTACCGGTCAGGATCCACAGATACGCAGTATTTT. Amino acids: CASSYRSGSTDTQYF.

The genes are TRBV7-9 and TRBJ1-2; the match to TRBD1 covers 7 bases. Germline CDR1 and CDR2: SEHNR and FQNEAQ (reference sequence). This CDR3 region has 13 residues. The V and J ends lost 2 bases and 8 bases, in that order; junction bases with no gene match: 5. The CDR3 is CASSLSGTEGYTF. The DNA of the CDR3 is TGTGCCAGCAGCTTATCGGGGACAGAAGGCTACACCTTC.

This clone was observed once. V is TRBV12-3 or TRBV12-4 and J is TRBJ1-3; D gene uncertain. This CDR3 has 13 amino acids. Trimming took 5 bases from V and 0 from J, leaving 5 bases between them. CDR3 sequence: CASSVSSGNTIYF. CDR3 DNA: TGTGCCAGCAGTGTCAGCTCTGGAAACACCATATATTTT.

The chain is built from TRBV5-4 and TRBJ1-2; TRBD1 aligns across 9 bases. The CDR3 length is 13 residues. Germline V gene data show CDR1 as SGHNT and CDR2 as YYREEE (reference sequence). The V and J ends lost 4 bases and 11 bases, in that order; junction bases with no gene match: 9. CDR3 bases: TGTGCCAGCAGCATGCCGGGACAGGGACGGTACACCTTC. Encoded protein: CASSMPGQGRYTF. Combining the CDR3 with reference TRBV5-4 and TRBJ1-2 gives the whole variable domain ETGVTQSPTHLIKTRGQQVTLRCSSQSGHNTVSWYQQALGQGPQFIFQYYREEENGRGNFPPRFSGLQFPNYSSELNVNALELDDSALYLCASSMPGQGRYTFGSGTRLTVV.

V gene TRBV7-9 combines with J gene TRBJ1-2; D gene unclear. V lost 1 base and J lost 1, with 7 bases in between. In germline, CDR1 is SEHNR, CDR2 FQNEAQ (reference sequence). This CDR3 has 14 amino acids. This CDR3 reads CASSLEVGNYGYTF. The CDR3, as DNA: TGTGCCAGCAGCTTAGAAGTCGGTAACTATGGCTACACCTTC.

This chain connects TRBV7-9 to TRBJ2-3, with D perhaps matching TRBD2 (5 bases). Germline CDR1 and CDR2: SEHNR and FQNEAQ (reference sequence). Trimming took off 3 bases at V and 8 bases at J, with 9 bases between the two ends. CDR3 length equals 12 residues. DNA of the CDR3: TGTGCCAGCAGCTTGCCGGGGAGTACGCAGTATTTT. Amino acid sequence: CASSLPGSTQYF.

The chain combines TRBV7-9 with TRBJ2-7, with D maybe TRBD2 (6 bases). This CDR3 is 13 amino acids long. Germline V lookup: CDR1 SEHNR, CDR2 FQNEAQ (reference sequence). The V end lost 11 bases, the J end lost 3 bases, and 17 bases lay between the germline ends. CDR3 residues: CASTSGGNYEQYF. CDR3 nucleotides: TGTGCCTCTACATCGGGCGGGAACTACGAGCAGTACTTC. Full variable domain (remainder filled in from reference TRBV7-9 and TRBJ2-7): DTGVSQNPRHKITKRGQNVTFRCDPISEHNRLYWYRQTLGQGPEFLTYFQNEAQLEKSRLLSDRFSAERPKGSFSTLEIQRTEQGDSAMYLCASTSGGNYEQYFGPGTRLTVT.

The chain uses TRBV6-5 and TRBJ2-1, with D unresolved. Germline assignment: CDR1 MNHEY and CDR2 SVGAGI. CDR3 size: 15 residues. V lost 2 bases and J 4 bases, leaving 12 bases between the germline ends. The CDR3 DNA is TGTGCCAGCAGTTACACTCCCACCAGGTACAATGAGCAGTTCTTC. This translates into CASSYTPTRYNEQFF.

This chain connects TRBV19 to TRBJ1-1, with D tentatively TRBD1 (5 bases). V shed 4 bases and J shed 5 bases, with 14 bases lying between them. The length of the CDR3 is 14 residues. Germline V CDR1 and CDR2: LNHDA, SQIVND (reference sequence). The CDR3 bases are TGTGCCAGTAGTAATGGGTGGGGGGGGACTGAAGCTTTCTTT. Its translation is CASSNGWGGTEAFF.

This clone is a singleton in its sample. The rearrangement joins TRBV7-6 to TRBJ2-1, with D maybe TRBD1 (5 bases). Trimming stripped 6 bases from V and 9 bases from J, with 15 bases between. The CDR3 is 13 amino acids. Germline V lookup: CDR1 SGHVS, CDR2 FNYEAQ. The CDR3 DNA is TGTGCCAGCAGATTGGGCCAAAGGGGTGAGCAGTTCTTC. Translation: CASRLGQRGEQFF.

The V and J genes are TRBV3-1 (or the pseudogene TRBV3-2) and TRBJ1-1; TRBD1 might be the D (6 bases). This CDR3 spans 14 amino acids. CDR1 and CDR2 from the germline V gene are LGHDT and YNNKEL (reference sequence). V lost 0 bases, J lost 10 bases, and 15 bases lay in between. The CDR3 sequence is CASSQDSQGISAFF. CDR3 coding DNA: TGTGCCAGCAGCCAAGATAGTCAGGGGATTTCAGCTTTCTTT.

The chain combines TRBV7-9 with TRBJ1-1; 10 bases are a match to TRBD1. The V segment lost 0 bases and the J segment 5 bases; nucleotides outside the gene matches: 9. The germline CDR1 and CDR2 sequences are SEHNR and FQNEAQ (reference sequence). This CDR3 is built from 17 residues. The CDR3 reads CASSLAGQGNRGTEAFF. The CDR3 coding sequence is TGTGCCAGCAGCTTAGCGGGACAGGGGAATCGTGGAACTGAAGCTTTCTTT. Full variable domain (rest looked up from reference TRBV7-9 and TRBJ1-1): DTGVSQNPRHKITKRGQNVTFRCDPISEHNRLYWYRQTLGQGPEFLTYFQNEAQLEKSRLLSDRFSAERPKGSFSTLEIQRTEQGDSAMYLCASSLAGQGNRGTEAFFGQGTRLTVV.

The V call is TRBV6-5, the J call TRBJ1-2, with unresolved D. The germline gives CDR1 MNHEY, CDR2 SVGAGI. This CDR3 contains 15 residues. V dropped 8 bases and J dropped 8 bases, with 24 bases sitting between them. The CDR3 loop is CASYNPLEPTRGYTF. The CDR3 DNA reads TGTGCCAGCTATAACCCACTCGAGCCCACGCGGGGCTACACCTTC.

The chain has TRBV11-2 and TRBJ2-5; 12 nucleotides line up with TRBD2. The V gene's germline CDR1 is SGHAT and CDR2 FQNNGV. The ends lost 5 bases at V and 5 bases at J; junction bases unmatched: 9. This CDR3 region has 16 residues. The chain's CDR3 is CASSADLAGGRETQYF. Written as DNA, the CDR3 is TGTGCCAGCAGCGCGGACCTAGCGGGGGGGAGGGAGACCCAGTACTTC.

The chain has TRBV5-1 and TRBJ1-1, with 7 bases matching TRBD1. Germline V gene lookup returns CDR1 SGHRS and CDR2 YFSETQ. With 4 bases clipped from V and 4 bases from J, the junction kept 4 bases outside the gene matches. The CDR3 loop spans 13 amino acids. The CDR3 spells CASSRQGSTEAFF. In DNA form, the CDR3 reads TGCGCCAGCAGCCGACAGGGAAGCACTGAAGCTTTCTTT.